The 14 T cell receptor beta chains listed next were all sequenced from one sample in a study of T cells in localized non-small cell lung cancer. The protocol was immunoSEQ multiplex PCR, while the TCRdb copy is restricted to in-frame clones and leaves out a portion. The data contain some 24,000 clones, approximately 84% of them singletons. The sequencing used peripheral blood, collected before any cancer treatment. The source of these receptors is a male donor at least 60 years old with stage II squamous cell lung carcinoma.

This clone was seen a single time. The chain joins TRBV11-3 to TRBJ1-3; 9 bases agree with TRBD1. Germline V gene lookup returns CDR1 SGHNT and CDR2 YENEEA. The length of the CDR3 is 16 residues. J gave up 0 bases and V 5 bases, and 5 bases lay outside the gene matches. DNA of the CDR3: TGTGCCAGCAGCACTTGGACAGGGGACTCTGGAAACACCATATATTTT. It translates to CASSTWTGDSGNTIYF.

The V and J genes are TRBV6-4 and TRBJ1-2; D is possibly TRBD1 (6 bases). CDR3 size: 14 residues. Germline values: CDR1 MRHNA, CDR2 SNTAGT. Trimming stripped 3 bases from V and 9 bases from J, with 17 bases between. The DNA for the CDR3 is TGTGCCAGCAGTGAAGGGGCGAGAGGGGGAAGCTACACCTTC. Amino acid sequence: CASSEGARGGSYTF.

CDR3 in amino acids: CASTPIGTTSYEQYF. The CDR3 DNA reads TGCGCCAGCACCCCTATTGGGACAACCTCCTACGAGCAGTACTTC. The chain uses TRBV23-1 and TRBJ2-7; D possibly corresponds to TRBD1 (6 bases). TRBV23-1 is an ORF for which the function is uncertain. Deletions cut 7 bases from V and 0 bases from J, with 16 bases between. The CDR3 extends over 15 amino acids.

The J gene is TRBJ2-7, the V gene TRBV10-2; D might be TRBD2 (7 bases). The CDR3 length is 14 residues. Germline V CDR1 and CDR2: WSHSY, SAAADI. V lost 6 bases and J lost 3, with 15 bases in between. Written as DNA, the CDR3 is TGCGCCAGCAGGCCGGGGGGCCCCGGCTACGAGCAGTACTTC. This gives the protein CASRPGGPGYEQYF.

This chain connects TRBV2 to TRBJ1-5; tentative D call: TRBD1 (6 bases). CDR1 SNHLY and CDR2 FYNNEI come from the germline V gene. The CDR3 consists of 15 residues. V was trimmed by 6 bases and J by 6 bases, leaving 18 bases between them. The CDR3 spells CASSGRGGSGQPQHF. The DNA for the CDR3 is TGTGCCAGCAGCGGCAGGGGAGGGAGCGGTCAGCCCCAGCATTTT.

The rearrangement links TRBV27 to TRBJ2-1; 11 nucleotides line up with TRBD2. Germline-derived CDR1 and CDR2 are MNHEY and SMNVEV (reference sequence). Trimming at V came to 5 bases and at J to 7 bases, leaving 25 bases not matched to a gene. CDR3 length equals 21 residues. CDR3 loop: CASSLKGGRLAGTDRRNEQFF. The CDR3 coding sequence is TGTGCCAGCAGTCTAAAAGGGGGAAGACTAGCGGGAACCGATCGGCGGAATGAGCAGTTCTTC.

The chain couples TRBV5-4 to TRBJ2-5, with TRBD2 matching 7 bases. V gave up 0 bases and J gave up 2 bases; unmatched junction bases: 7. Germline V CDR1 and CDR2: SGHNT, YYREEE (reference sequence). The CDR3 extends over 16 amino acids. CDR3 bases: TGTGCCAGCAGCTTGGGGACTAGAAATGCTCAAGAGACCCAGTACTTC. Translation gives CASSLGTRNAQETQYF. The variable domain in full, with the rest retrieved from reference TRBV5-4 and TRBJ2-5, is ETGVTQSPTHLIKTRGQQVTLRCSSQSGHNTVSWYQQALGQGPQFIFQYYREEENGRGNFPPRFSGLQFPNYSSELNVNALELDDSALYLCASSLGTRNAQETQYFGPGTRLLVL.

CDR3 bases: TGTGCCAGCAGCCCTAGCTTATATACGCAGTATTTT. The encoded protein is CASSPSLYTQYF. This chain connects TRBV7-2 to TRBJ2-3; weak D call: TRBD2 (5 bases). Looked up from germline, CDR1 is SGHTA and CDR2 is FQGNSA. The CDR3 length is 12 residues. V dropped 5 bases and J dropped 7 bases, with 10 bases sitting between them.

This clone was counted a single time. The gene calls are TRBV5-8 and TRBJ1-4; D is unclear. Germline CDR1 SGHTS, CDR2 YDEGEE. CDR3 length equals 15 residues. V lost 4 bases and J lost 4, with 14 bases in between. The chain's CDR3 is CASSVLRAFNEKLFF. The CDR3 DNA sequence: TGTGCCAGCAGCGTCCTAAGGGCTTTTAATGAAAAACTGTTTTTT.

This chain links TRBV27 with TRBJ2-7, with 9 nucleotides matching TRBD2. This CDR3 contains 15 residues. CDR1 is MNHEY, CDR2 SMNVEV, per germline (reference sequence). Trimming removed 6 bases from V and 1 base from J; junction bases left unmatched: 7. The CDR3 loop reads CASSPSLAGSYEQYF. The CDR3, as DNA: TGTGCCAGCAGCCCATCACTAGCGGGTTCCTACGAGCAGTACTTC.

V is TRBV10-3 and J is TRBJ1-5; D unresolved. V was pared by 4 bases and J by 5 bases, with 9 bases between. Germline-derived CDR1 and CDR2 are ENHRY and SYGVKD. The CDR3 extends over 13 amino acids. CDR3 region: CAISVGVDQPQHF. The CDR3 region has the DNA TGTGCCATCAGTGTAGGAGTGGATCAGCCCCAGCATTTT.

The sample holds one count of this clone. The chain links TRBV7-2 to TRBJ2-5, with 12 bases matching TRBD1. The CDR3 totals 15 residues. Per the germline V gene, CDR1 is SGHTA and CDR2 is FQGNSA. V shed 6 bases and J 5 bases; nucleotides not matched to a gene: 7. Written as DNA, the CDR3 is TGTGCCAGCAGGGGGACAGGGGGCGCGTTGGAGACCCAGTACTTC. Translating gives CASRGTGGALETQYF.

The rearrangement links TRBV27 to TRBJ1-1; D might be TRBD1 (5 bases). The CDR3 has 15 amino acids. Looked up from germline, CDR1 is MNHEY and CDR2 is SMNVEV (reference sequence). V was cut by 6 bases and J by 1 base, with 15 bases left in between. The CDR3: CASSPAGAPNTEAFF. The CDR3 coding sequence is TGTGCCAGCAGCCCAGCCGGGGCACCGAACACTGAAGCTTTCTTT.

The chain joins TRBV5-4 to TRBJ2-2, with 12 bases aligning to TRBD2. After removal of 4 bases from V and 4 bases from J, the junction contained 5 bases not matched to a gene. The CDR3 sequence is 16 residues long. CDR1 and CDR2 (germline): SGHNT, YYREEE (reference sequence). This chain's CDR3 is CASSPSSGGVTGELFF. CDR3 bases: TGTGCCAGCAGCCCCTCTAGCGGGGGGGTCACCGGGGAGCTGTTTTTT.